Following are 10 T cell receptor beta chains from one sample sequenced in a study of response to subunit inactivated influenza vaccine. TCRdb used MiXCR to reprocess the RT-PCR reads, holding one entry per CDR3 protein. The table shows 550,000 to 650,000 distinct CDR3 sequences, with around 11% occurring only once. Sequencing used PBMCs from blood, obtained on the day of vaccination. The receptors shown here come from a man aged 45-65 years who received an inactivated influenza vaccine.

This clonotype was seen many times. The chain recombines TRBV12-3 or TRBV12-4 with TRBJ2-1; D is unresolved. With 6 bases removed from V and 5 bases from J, the gap between germline ends came to 11 bases. The CDR3 is 13 amino acids. The CDR3 region has the DNA TGTGCCAGCAGCCCCGCCCGTAACAATGAGCAGTTCTTC. This encodes CASSPARNNEQFF.

This clonotype was recorded many times. The J gene is TRBJ2-3, the V gene TRBV5-1; D is possibly TRBD2 (6 bases). Germline loops: CDR1 SGHRS, CDR2 YFSETQ. Trimming removed 4 bases at V and 1 base at J, with 10 bases between. This CDR3 is built from 14 residues. CDR3 in amino acids: CASSPVAGTDTQYF. The CDR3 nucleotides are TGCGCCAGCAGCCCCGTAGCGGGCACAGATACGCAGTATTTT.

V is TRBV18 and J is TRBJ2-1; D not certain. The V gene lost 1 base and the J gene lost 6 bases, with 4 bases spanning the gap. Germline V lookup: CDR1 KGHSH, CDR2 LQKENI. The CDR3 runs to 12 residues. CDR3 region: CASSPRPNEQFF. DNA of the CDR3: TGTGCCAGCTCACCACGGCCCAATGAGCAGTTCTTC.

J is TRBJ2-2 and V is TRBV12-3 or TRBV12-4; TRBD1 matches 9 bases. V was pared by 6 bases and J by 5 bases, with 13 bases of the junction left unmatched. This CDR3 has 17 amino acids. CDR3 loop: CASRKGRDRVGTGELFF. The CDR3 DNA sequence: TGTGCCAGCAGAAAAGGCCGGGACAGGGTGGGAACCGGGGAGCTGTTTTTT.

This clonotype was detected ten times or more. This chain links TRBV12-3 or TRBV12-4 with TRBJ2-7; no clear D gene. Trimming removed 11 bases from V and 2 bases from J, with 1 base in between. The CDR3 consists of 8 residues. CDR3: CAPYEQYF. The CDR3 coding sequence is TGTGCCCCCTACGAGCAGTACTTC.

This clonotype occurred a few times. The gene calls are TRBV5-1 and TRBJ2-7; a possible D gene is TRBD1 (6 bases). Germline V CDR1 and CDR2: SGHRS, YFSETQ. V was shortened by 0 bases and J by 2 bases, with 12 bases between the two germline ends. The CDR3 runs 15 residues. In DNA form, the CDR3 reads TGCGCCAGCAGCTTGGGGGCAGGGGCGGCCTACGAGCAGTACTTC. This gives the protein CASSLGAGAAYEQYF.

This clonotype was observed a handful of times. The chain recombines TRBV2 with TRBJ2-1, with D perhaps given as TRBD1 or TRBD2 (6 bases each). This CDR3 comprises 14 residues. Germline V gene lookup returns CDR1 SNHLY and CDR2 FYNNEI. V lost 8 bases and J 7 bases, leaving 18 bases between the germline ends. CDR3 residues: CASLSGGAGNEQFF. The CDR3 DNA is TGTGCCAGCCTGTCTGGGGGCGCGGGGAATGAGCAGTTCTTC. Supplemented by reference TRBV2 and TRBJ2-1, the full variable domain reads EPEVTQTPSHQVTQMGQEVILRCVPISNHLYFYWYRQILGQKVEFLVSFYNNEISEKSEIFDDQFSVERPDGSNFTLKIRSTKLEDSAMYFCASLSGGAGNEQFFGPGTRLTVL.

The rearrangement joins TRBV12-3 or TRBV12-4 to TRBJ1-1, with TRBD1 matching over 9 bases. The V and J ends lost 5 bases and 7 bases, in that order; junction bases with no gene match: 5. The CDR3 consists of 13 residues. Here the CDR3 reads CASSPGTGFEAFF. CDR3 coding DNA: TGTGCCAGCAGTCCGGGGACAGGGTTTGAAGCTTTCTTT.

Only a few counts were recorded for this clonotype. The chain couples TRBV4-1 to TRBJ2-3; D uncertain. This CDR3 is built from 15 residues. Per the germline V gene, CDR1 is MGHRA and CDR2 is YSYEKL. Trimming removed 5 bases at V and 0 bases at J, with 12 bases between. Here the CDR3 reads CASSAGATSTDTQYF. The DNA for the CDR3 is TGCGCCAGCAGCGCCGGAGCCACTAGCACAGATACGCAGTATTTT.

In its sample, this clonotype was seen a few times. The rearrangement joins TRBV5-1 to TRBJ2-1; TRBD1 matches at 9 bases. The germline CDR1 and CDR2 sequences are SGHRS and YFSETQ. V lost 0 bases and J lost 10; bases outside the gene matches: 8. CDR3 length: 15 amino acids. The chain's CDR3 is CASSLAGDRGGEQFF. The CDR3 DNA sequence: TGCGCCAGCAGCTTGGCTGGCGACAGGGGGGGCGAGCAGTTCTTC.